This T cell receptor beta chain was observed in a study of CD4+ T cells in melanoma. Overall study findings and caveats: Reportedly, melanoma neoantigen-specific CD4+ T cells showed varied differentiation states. A reported correlation linked neoantigen-specific CD4+ T cells to CD8+, macrophage and B cell function.

Remarks on this clone: Antigen unknown.

Sequencing was performed with immunoSEQ multiplex PCR; in TCRdb, only in-frame clones are kept and a portion is missing. The sample shows over 10,000 clones, more than 60% of them seen only once. This sequence originates from a human donor with melanoma. The source material was cells from a culture (not recorded whether cultured in vitro).

The CDR3 here is CASSLSADRGGTQYF. CDR3 sequence (DNA): TGTGCCAGCAGCTTATCCGCGGACAGGGGAGGTACGCAGTATTTT. The chain has TRBV11-2 and TRBJ2-3; 9 positions agree with TRBD1. The germline V gene encodes CDR1 SGHAT and CDR2 FQNNGV. This CDR3 spans 15 amino acids. J gave up 8 bases and V 2 bases, and 8 bases lay outside the gene matches.